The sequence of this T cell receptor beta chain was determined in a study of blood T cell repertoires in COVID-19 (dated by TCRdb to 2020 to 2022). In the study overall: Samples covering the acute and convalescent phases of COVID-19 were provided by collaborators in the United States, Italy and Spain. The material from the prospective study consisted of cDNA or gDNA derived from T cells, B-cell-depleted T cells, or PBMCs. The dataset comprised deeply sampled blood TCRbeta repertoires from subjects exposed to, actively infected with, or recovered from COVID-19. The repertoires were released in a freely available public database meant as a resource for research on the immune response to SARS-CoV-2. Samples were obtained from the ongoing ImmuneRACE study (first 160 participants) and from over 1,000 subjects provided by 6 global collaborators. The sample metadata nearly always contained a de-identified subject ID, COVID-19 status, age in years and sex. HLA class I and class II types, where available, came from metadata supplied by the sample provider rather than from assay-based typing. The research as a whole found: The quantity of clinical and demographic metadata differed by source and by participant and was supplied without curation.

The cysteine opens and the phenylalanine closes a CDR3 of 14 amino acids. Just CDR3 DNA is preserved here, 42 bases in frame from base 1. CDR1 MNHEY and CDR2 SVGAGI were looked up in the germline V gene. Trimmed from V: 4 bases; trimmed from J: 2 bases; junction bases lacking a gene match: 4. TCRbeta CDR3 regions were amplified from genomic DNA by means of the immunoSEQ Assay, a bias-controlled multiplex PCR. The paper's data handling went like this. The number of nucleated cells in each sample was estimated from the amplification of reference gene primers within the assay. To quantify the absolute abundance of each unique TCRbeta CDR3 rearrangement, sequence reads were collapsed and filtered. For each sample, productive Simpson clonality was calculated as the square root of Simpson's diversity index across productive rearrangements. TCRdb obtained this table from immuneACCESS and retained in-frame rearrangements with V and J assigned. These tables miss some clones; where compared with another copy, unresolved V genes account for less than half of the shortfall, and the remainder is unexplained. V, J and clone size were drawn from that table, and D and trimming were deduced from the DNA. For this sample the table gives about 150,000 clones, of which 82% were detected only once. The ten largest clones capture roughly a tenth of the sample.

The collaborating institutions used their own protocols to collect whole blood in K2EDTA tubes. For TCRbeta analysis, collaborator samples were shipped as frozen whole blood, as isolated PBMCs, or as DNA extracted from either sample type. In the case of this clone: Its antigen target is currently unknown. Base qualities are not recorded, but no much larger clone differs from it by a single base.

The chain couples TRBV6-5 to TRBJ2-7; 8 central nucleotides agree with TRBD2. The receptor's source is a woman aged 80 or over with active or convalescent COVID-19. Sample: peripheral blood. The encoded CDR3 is CASSLAGSAYEQYF. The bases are TGTGCCAGCAGTTTAGCGGGATCGGCCTACGAGCAGTACTTC.